This T cell receptor beta chain comes out of a study of T cell responses to AZD1222 COVID-19 vaccine. Overall study context: Investigators merged groups given second doses at roughly 4 or roughly 12 weeks.

Measured with immunoSEQ multiplex PCR; TCRdb has only the in-frame clones, and not every one. The sample contains 120,000 or so clones, roughly 90% of which appear only once. Overall study results and limits: Baseline seropositives among AZD1222 recipients totaled only 6 or 7. CD4 TCRs covered the whole spike, strongest at regions 160-218 and 743-854.

The J segment lost 2 bases and the V segment lost 0 bases, leaving 3 bases of the junction unmatched. Germline V gives CDR1 SGHNT, CDR2 YYREEE (reference sequence). CDR3 length equals 15 residues. This clone showed up just once. Its antigen is undetermined. The V and J genes are TRBV5-4 and TRBJ1-2; TRBD1 matches at 8 bases. Specimen: peripheral blood, collected on day 0 of AZD1222 vaccination. This receptor was obtained from an adult in good health. DNA for the CDR3: TGTGCCAGCAGCTTGGATAGACAGGGGAACTATGGCTACACCTTC. It yields the protein CASSLDRQGNYGYTF.